The T cell receptor (beta chain) under discussion was sequenced for a study of blood T cell repertoires in COVID-19. On the study more broadly: The samples span acute and convalescent COVID-19 from the United States, Italy and Spain. Sample material is recorded as cDNA or gDNA derived from T cells, B-cell-depleted T cells, or PBMCs.

Germline V CDR1 and CDR2: KGHSH, LQKENI. Trimming took 3 bases from V and 9 from J; bases not matched to a gene: 9. The CDR3 sequence is 15 residues long. Under the authors' procedure: Quantification of nucleated cells was approximated via reference gene primer amplification. TCRdb's copy holds only in-frame clones and misses some; the assay was immunoSEQ multiplex PCR. Clonal size and the V and J genes are those of that table, whereas D and trimming came from the DNA. The sample holds 150,000 or so clones, approximately 85% seen once. The sequencing input was peripheral blood. The TCR comes from a man aged 55 to 69 who had recovered from COVID-19. V and J are TRBV18 and TRBJ2-1; 9 bases line up with TRBD1. The CDR3, as DNA: TGTGCCAGCTCACCTGGGACAGGGCACGGGGGTGAGCAGTTCTTC. As protein: CASSPGTGHGGEQFF.